Presented here are 27 T cell receptor beta chains from one specimen sequenced in a study of T-cell reconstitution after alpha-beta-depleted transplantation in children. Construction of the TCRbeta library involved unique molecular identifiers. TCRdb called the PCR reads again in MiXCR, with one record for every CDR3 protein. Of about half a million distinct CDR3 sequences in the sample, approximately 12% are singletons; the top ten hold under 7%. The sequenced sample was PBMCs from the stem cell graft donor, obtained from the stem cell graft. The source of these receptors is a human donor who donated a stem cell graft to a child with combined immunodeficiency.

Many counts were recorded for this clonotype. The chain carries TRBV7-9 and TRBJ2-4, with D hard to call. CDR1 is SEHNR and CDR2 is FQNEAQ in the germline V gene (reference sequence). V was pared by 4 bases and J by 8 bases, with 15 bases between. There are 14 residues in the CDR3. The CDR3 DNA reads as TGTGCCAGCAGCTCAACGGAAGATCTGGACATTCAGTACTTC. Protein sequence: CASSSTEDLDIQYF. Based on the CDR3 plus reference TRBV7-9 and TRBJ2-4, the full variable domain is DTGVSQNPRHKITKRGQNVTFRCDPISEHNRLYWYRQTLGQGPEFLTYFQNEAQLEKSRLLSDRFSAERPKGSFSTLEIQRTEQGDSAMYLCASSSTEDLDIQYFGAGTRLSVL.

This clonotype appeared a few times. V gene TRBV11-3 combines with J gene TRBJ2-1, with 9 bases aligning to TRBD2. CDR3 size: 16 residues. Trimming at V came to 2 bases and at J to 8 bases, leaving 10 bases not matched to a gene. The V gene's germline CDR1 is SGHNT and CDR2 YENEEA. CDR3 loop: CASSLIAGALSDEQFF. The CDR3 DNA reads as TGTGCCAGCAGCTTAATAGCGGGGGCTTTATCGGATGAGCAGTTCTTC.

The J gene is TRBJ2-1, the V gene TRBV7-7; D is possibly TRBD2 (5 bases). V lost 4 bases and J lost 0, with 10 bases in between. Germline CDR1 is SSHAT and CDR2 is FNYEAQ (reference sequence). The CDR3 has 15 amino acids. The CDR3 DNA reads TGTGCCAGCAGCTCGGACTTAAACTCCTACAATGAGCAGTTCTTC. Translating gives CASSSDLNSYNEQFF. Combining the CDR3 with reference TRBV7-7 and TRBJ2-1 gives the whole variable domain GAGVSQSPRYKVTKRGQDVTLRCDPISSHATLYWYQQALGQGPEFLTYFNYEAQPDKSGLPSDRFSAERPEGSISTLTIQRTEQRDSAMYRCASSSDLNSYNEQFFGPGTRLTVL.

CDR3 DNA: TGCAGTGCTAGTCCAGGGGTGGGCAATCAGCCCCAGCATTTT. Amino acids: CSASPGVGNQPQHF. The chain has TRBV20-1 and TRBJ1-5; a weak D match, TRBD1 (6 bases). The CDR3 spans 14 residues. The V and J ends lost 3 bases and 2 bases respectively, with 11 bases between them. In germline, CDR1 is DFQATT, CDR2 SNEGSKA (reference sequence).

The rearrangement joins TRBV11-1 to TRBJ1-1; 7 bases agree with TRBD1. The ends lost 7 bases at V and 6 bases at J; junction bases unmatched: 26. CDR1 is SGHAT, CDR2 FQDESV, per germline (reference sequence). The CDR3 length is 19 residues. The CDR3 is CASTSWGVQGTSTDAEAFF. In DNA, the CDR3 is TGTGCCAGCACGTCCTGGGGGGTACAGGGGACGTCCACCGACGCTGAAGCTTTCTTT.

This clonotype appeared many times. The V call is TRBV7-9, the J call TRBJ1-4, with a possible D match to TRBD1 (5 bases). CDR3 length equals 15 residues. The V end lost 1 base, the J end lost 10 bases, and 16 bases lay between the germline ends. Germline V gene lookup returns CDR1 SEHNR and CDR2 FQNEAQ (reference sequence). CDR3 protein: CASSLDVGVGGKLFF. CDR3 DNA sequence: TGTGCCAGCAGCTTAGACGTGGGGGTTGGAGGAAAACTGTTTTTT.

This chain uses TRBV24-1 with TRBJ2-7; 9 bases line up with TRBD1. Trimming cost V 5 bases and J 4 bases; bases outside gene matches: 8. CDR3 length equals 15 residues. Germline CDR1 KGHDR, CDR2 SFDVKD. The CDR3 protein is CATSARTGGWYEQYF. Here the CDR3 DNA reads TGTGCCACCAGTGCTCGAACAGGGGGCTGGTACGAGCAGTACTTC.

J is TRBJ2-1 and V is TRBV30, with D uncertain. V was clipped by 2 bases and J by 9 bases, with 8 bases between them. This CDR3 region has 11 residues. Germline CDR1 and CDR2: GTSNPN and SVGIG (reference sequence). CDR3 DNA sequence: TGTGCCTGGAGTATGGGTCGTGAGCAGTTCTTC. Its protein product is CAWSMGREQFF.

The chain couples TRBV28 to TRBJ2-1; 14 nucleotides match TRBD2. CDR3 size: 19 residues. Germline loops: CDR1 MDHEN, CDR2 SYDVKM. With V trimmed by 6 bases and J by 3 bases, 13 bases remained unmatched. In nucleotides, the CDR3 is TGTGCCAGCAGGATCACCGGGACTAGCGGGGGAGCCCGCTACAATGAGCAGTTCTTC. Translated: CASRITGTSGGARYNEQFF.

About this clonotype itself: A much larger clone lies a single base off, so this may be a read error. The chain carries TRBV2 and TRBJ2-2; a weak D match, TRBD1 (5 bases). The CDR3 has 16 amino acids. Germline CDR1 and CDR2: SNHLY and FYNNEI. The CDR3 sequence is CASRDVTARRSGELFF. The DNA of the CDR3 is TGTGCCAGCAGAGACGTGACAGCCAGAAGATCCGGTGAGCTGTTTTTT.

This chain links TRBV11-2 with TRBJ2-7, with 7 bases aligning to TRBD1. CDR1 and CDR2 from the germline V gene are SGHAT and FQNNGV. The CDR3 is 13 amino acids. With 5 bases clipped from V and 6 bases from J, the junction kept 7 bases outside the gene matches. In DNA form, the CDR3 reads TGTGCCAGCAGCGGGACAGCTCTGGTCGAGCAGTACTTC. Translation: CASSGTALVEQYF.

The chain uses TRBV12-3 or TRBV12-4 and TRBJ2-7; 8 bases fit TRBD1. The V gene end was trimmed by 7 bases and the J gene end by 2 bases; junction bases not matched to a gene: 10. This CDR3 comprises 15 residues. CDR3 bases: TGTGCCAGCACCTGGGGGACAGGAGCCGCCTACGAGCAGTACTTC. Its translation is CASTWGTGAAYEQYF.

The rearrangement links TRBV4-2 to TRBJ1-6, with D unresolved. The CDR3 has 16 amino acids. With 0 bases removed from V and 13 bases from J, the gap between germline ends came to 19 bases. Looked up from germline, CDR1 is LGHNA and CDR2 is YNFKEQ. CDR3 sequence (DNA): TGTGCCAGCAGCCAAGAGTTGCGCAGTCTCCTGTCTCCCCTCCACTTT. It specifies CASSQELRSLLSPLHF.

The chain combines TRBV6-5 with TRBJ2-2; no clear D gene. Trimming took 4 bases from V and 7 from J, leaving 16 bases between them. The CDR3 consists of 15 residues. Germline V CDR1 and CDR2: MNHEY, SVGAGI. The CDR3 region is CASSSIPNPGGELFF. CDR3 DNA: TGTGCCAGCAGTTCCATCCCAAATCCTGGCGGGGAGCTGTTTTTT.

The chain is built from TRBV6-1 and TRBJ1-5, with D possibly being TRBD1 (6 bases). The CDR3 has 14 amino acids. CDR1 MNHNS and CDR2 SASEGT come from the germline V gene. The ends were cut back, 2 bases at V and 7 bases at J, with 12 bases in the middle. In nucleotides, the CDR3 is TGTGCCAGCAGTGAACCAGGGGACGTCCAGCCCCAGCATTTT. Its translation: CASSEPGDVQPQHF.

This clonotype appeared many times. The rearrangement uses TRBV7-2 and TRBJ2-1; 9 nucleotides match TRBD1. Losses at the gene ends were 0 bases for V and 11 bases for J; bases not matched to a gene: 5. The V gene's germline CDR1 is SGHTA and CDR2 FQGNSA. The CDR3 runs to 14 residues. The CDR3: CASSLARTGDQQFF. For the CDR3, the DNA is TGTGCCAGCAGCTTAGCCCGGACAGGGGATCAGCAGTTCTTC.

This clonotype has ten or more counts. J is TRBJ2-5 and V is TRBV7-2, with D perhaps TRBD1 (5 bases). CDR1 is SGHTA, CDR2 FQGNSA, per germline. The CDR3 loop spans 13 amino acids. V was cut by 3 bases and J by 3 bases, with 8 bases left in between. CDR3 sequence reads: CASSFTREETQYF. The CDR3 DNA is TGTGCCAGCAGCTTCACCAGGGAAGAGACCCAGTACTTC.

V usage is TRBV7-3 and J usage is TRBJ2-7, with D possibly being TRBD2 (7 bases). Per the germline V gene, CDR1 is SGHTA and CDR2 is FQGTGA. The CDR3 extends over 14 amino acids. V was pared by 5 bases and J by 6 bases, with 17 bases between. CDR3 in amino acids: CASSDQAGTREQYF. CDR3 coding DNA: TGTGCCAGCAGCGACCAAGCGGGGACACGCGAGCAGTACTTC. Full variable domain (rest looked up from reference TRBV7-3 and TRBJ2-7): GAGVSQTPSNKVTEKGKYVELRCDPISGHTALYWYRQSLGQGPEFLIYFQGTGAADDSGLPNDRFFAVRPEGSVSTLKIQRTERGDSAVYLCASSDQAGTREQYFGPGTRLTVT.

The chain carries TRBV7-2 and TRBJ1-1; 9 nucleotides match TRBD1. CDR1 and CDR2 (germline): SGHTA, FQGNSA. V was pared by 5 bases and J by 4 bases, with 8 bases of the junction left unmatched. The CDR3 is made up of 15 amino acids. The CDR3 region is CASSGQGQGFTEAFF. For the CDR3, the DNA is TGTGCCAGCAGCGGGCAAGGACAGGGGTTCACTGAAGCTTTCTTT.

This clonotype appeared many times. The CDR3 DNA sequence: TGCAGCGTTGAGTCTCCTACCTCCTACGAGCAGTACTTC. Translated, it gives CSVESPTSYEQYF. The chain has TRBV29-1 and TRBJ2-7; D uncertain. The V and J ends lost 3 bases and 0 bases respectively, with 9 bases between them. The germline V gene has CDR1 SQVTM and CDR2 ANQGSEA. This CDR3 spans 13 amino acids.

This clonotype was detected a few times. V usage is TRBV27 and J usage is TRBJ2-1; D uncertain. This CDR3 has 14 residues. Germline V lookup: CDR1 MNHEY, CDR2 SMNVEV (reference sequence). V was pared by 3 bases and J by 6 bases, with 12 bases between. CDR3 in DNA: TGTGCCAGCAGTTTGGTCCTGAATCCCAATGAGCAGTTCTTC. It is translated as CASSLVLNPNEQFF.

The V gene is TRBV30, the J gene TRBJ2-7; 7 bases line up with TRBD2. The CDR3 length is 14 residues. V shed 1 base and J 3 bases; nucleotides not matched to a gene: 6. Per germline, CDR1 GTSNPN and CDR2 SVGIG (reference sequence). The CDR3 DNA follows: TGTGCCTGGAGTGGGCTAGCGGATAACTACGAGCAGTACTTC. Its protein is CAWSGLADNYEQYF.

With regard to this clonotype: Because it lacks the conserved phenylalanine or tryptophan at the end, this CDR3 is likely a read error. The J gene is TRBJ2-7, the V gene TRBV4-3; TRBD2 aligns across 8 bases. After removal of 4 bases from V and 7 bases from J, the junction contained 12 bases not matched to a gene. The CDR3 contains 15 residues. Per the germline V gene, CDR1 is LGHNA and CDR2 is YSLEER. The CDR3 sequence is CASSPRERESEEQYL. CDR3 bases: TGCGCCAGCAGCCCCCGCGAGCGGGAGTCGGAGGAGCAGTACCTC.

This clonotype has a count of ten or more. The J gene is TRBJ1-5, the V gene TRBV21-1; TRBD1, the table's D call, was not compared with the DNA. TRBV21-1 is a known pseudogene. The CDR3 has 17 residues. CDR3 coding DNA: TGTGCCAGCAGCAAAACAGGGGTTAGGGGAAGCAATCAGCCCCAGCATTTT. Amino acids: CASSKTGVRGSNQPQHF.

This clonotype was observed a handful of times. The CDR3 reads CAWSTGLGYGYTF. CDR3 sequence (DNA): TGTGCCTGGAGTACGGGGCTGGGCTATGGCTACACCTTC. The chain combines TRBV30 with TRBJ1-2, with TRBD1 as a possible D gene (5 bases). V was shortened by 2 bases and J by 4 bases, with 11 bases between the two germline ends. CDR1 is GTSNPN and CDR2 is SVGIG in the germline V gene (reference sequence). The CDR3 runs 13 residues.

The J gene is TRBJ2-3, the V gene TRBV20-1; 13 bases match TRBD2. Germline assignment: CDR1 DFQATT and CDR2 SNEGSKA (reference sequence). The trim removed 5 bases at V and 6 bases at J, leaving 14 bases unmatched. The CDR3 spans 17 residues. CDR3 in amino acids: CSAAGLAGDPRVDTQYF. DNA for the CDR3: TGCAGTGCTGCCGGACTAGCGGGGGACCCCCGGGTCGATACGCAGTATTTT.

This chain uses TRBV6-1 with TRBJ2-7; D not certain. V dropped 3 bases and J dropped 3 bases, with 3 bases sitting between them. From germline, CDR1 is MNHNS and CDR2 SASEGT. This CDR3 has 11 amino acids. The CDR3 coding sequence is TGTGCCAGCAGTGATATCTACGAGCAGTACTTC. Protein sequence: CASSDIYEQYF.